The 10 T cell receptor beta chains given below trace back to one sample, sequenced in a study of technical replicates of blood from several donors. Generated by immunoSEQ multiplex PCR, the TCRdb table keeps only in-frame clones and is missing some. The sample holds about 71,000 clones; around 97% are singletons and the top ten take around 0.22%. Sequencing was performed on T cells isolated from PBMCs. These receptors were obtained from a human donor in good health.

This clone was observed a single time. V is TRBV6-1 and J is TRBJ2-7; 10 nucleotides line up with TRBD1. The V gene end was trimmed by 7 bases and the J gene end by 3 bases; junction bases not matched to a gene: 6. In germline, CDR1 is MNHNS, CDR2 SASEGT. The CDR3 covers 14 residues. Here the CDR3 DNA reads TGTGCCAGCAAAGACAGGGGGCTCTACTACGAGCAGTACTTC. Protein sequence: CASKDRGLYYEQYF.

The chain recombines TRBV19 with TRBJ1-2; unclear D gene. This CDR3 has 12 residues. Germline V gene data show CDR1 as LNHDA and CDR2 as SQIVND (reference sequence). The V gene lost 2 bases and the J gene lost 5 bases, with 6 bases spanning the gap. In DNA, the CDR3 is TGTGCCAGTAGTATACCGGGTTATGGCTACACCTTC. Translation gives CASSIPGYGYTF.

This chain connects TRBV4-1 to TRBJ2-7, with TRBD2 identical over 9 bases. Germline V gene data show CDR1 as MGHRA and CDR2 as YSYEKL. This CDR3 spans 18 amino acids. V lost 0 bases, J lost 5 bases, and 14 bases stayed unmatched. The CDR3 nucleotides read TGCGCCAGCAGCCAAGAGGCGAGGCGGGGGGGCTCGACTCACGAGCAGTACTTC. It specifies CASSQEARRGGSTHEQYF.

This clone was seen only once. The gene calls are TRBV29-1 and TRBJ1-2; the match to TRBD1 covers 12 bases. Germline CDR1 is SQVTM and CDR2 is ANQGSEA. V shed 0 bases, J shed 6 bases, and the junction held 5 bases outside the gene matches. The CDR3 totals 15 residues. CDR3 DNA: TGCAGCGTTGAAGATCGGGGGACAGGGGGCCATGGCTACACCTTC. It specifies CSVEDRGTGGHGYTF.

The chain links TRBV5-1 to TRBJ1-3; D call uncertain. Germline CDR1 is SGHRS and CDR2 is YFSETQ. Trimming took 2 bases from V and 0 from J, leaving 6 bases between them. The CDR3 covers 14 residues. The CDR3 nucleotides are TGCGCCAGCAGCTTACAGAGCTCTGGAAACACCATATATTTT. This sequence encodes CASSLQSSGNTIYF.

The CDR3 DNA follows: TGTGCCAGCAGCTTCGGGGGGCCTAGGAATGAAGCTTTCTTT. As protein: CASSFGGPRNEAFF. This chain uses TRBV7-9 with TRBJ1-1; a possible D gene is TRBD1 (6 bases). Trimming removed 3 bases from V and 7 bases from J, with 15 bases in between. Germline loops: CDR1 SEHNR, CDR2 FQNEAQ (reference sequence). The CDR3 is made up of 14 amino acids.

V and J are TRBV2 and TRBJ1-4; D is perhaps TRBD1 (6 bases). Germline V lookup: CDR1 SNHLY, CDR2 FYNNEI. Between the trimmed V and J ends, which lost 2 bases and 5 bases, there was a span of 12 bases. The CDR3 is made up of 15 amino acids. CDR3 sequence reads: CASSESRGGNEKLFF. The CDR3 nucleotides are TGTGCCAGCAGTGAATCCAGGGGCGGGAATGAAAAACTGTTTTTT. Full variable domain (remainder filled in from reference TRBV2 and TRBJ1-4): EPEVTQTPSHQVTQMGQEVILRCVPISNHLYFYWYRQILGQKVEFLVSFYNNEISEKSEIFDDQFSVERPDGSNFTLKIRSTKLEDSAMYFCASSESRGGNEKLFFGSGTQLSVL.

This sequence joins TRBV5-8 and TRBJ2-1; D is uncertain. The V end was cut by 6 bases, the J end by 5 bases, with 15 bases between. Germline CDR1 and CDR2: SGHTS and YDEGEE. The CDR3 extends over 14 amino acids. CDR3 in DNA: TGTGCCAGCACCGTGAGGCAACACAACAATGAGCAGTTCTTC. It is translated as CASTVRQHNNEQFF.

V is TRBV7-9 and J is TRBJ2-5, with a possible D match to TRBD2 (7 bases). Germline-derived CDR1 and CDR2 are SEHNR and FQNEAQ (reference sequence). The CDR3 is 18 amino acids. V was clipped by 3 bases and J by 5 bases, with 25 bases between them. The chain's CDR3 is CASSFPPGGSTQGETQYF. CDR3 bases: TGTGCCAGCAGCTTTCCTCCCGGGGGGTCCACCCAGGGGGAGACCCAGTACTTC.

The rearrangement joins TRBV4-1 to TRBJ2-7, with 13 bases matching TRBD2. V shed 4 bases and J 4 bases; nucleotides not matched to a gene: 7. The germline V gene encodes CDR1 MGHRA and CDR2 YSYEKL. The CDR3 has 16 amino acids. CDR3 sequence (DNA): TGCGCCAGCAGCCGTGATGGGACTAGCGGGGATTACGAGCAGTACTTC. Its translation: CASSRDGTSGDYEQYF.